The rows below give T cell receptor beta chains drawn from one sample of a study of T cell changes during pregnancy in multiple sclerosis. The assay was immunoSEQ multiplex PCR, and TCRdb's table has in-frame clones only and misses some. The sample lists approximately 35,000 clones; around 93% were seen once. Sequencing was performed on CD4+ T cells from peripheral blood mononuclear cells, taken in the third trimester of pregnancy. These receptors were obtained from a female donor in good health, enrolled as a control in a pregnancy study. Each CDR3 is given without its conserved first and last residue.

TRBV2	TRBJ1-2	ASTPGGNYGYT
TRBV7-9	TRBJ2-1	ASSLVLVPYNEQF
TRBV9	TRBJ1-4	ASSGRTGQNEKLF
TRBV10-3	TRBJ1-1	AISDSQGRNTEAF
TRBV29-1	TRBJ1-2	SVGPGGGGKGYT
TRBV28	TRBJ2-3	ASSTVQGATDTQY
TRBV28	TRBJ2-7	ASRRAVGPYEQY
TRBV2	TRBJ2-3	ASSVVYSTDTQY
TRBV5-1	TRBJ2-3	ASSLETAVVSSTDTQY
TRBV5-6	TRBJ1-5	ASSPGGGGNQPQH
TRBV6-1	TRBJ2-1	ASRADYEQF
TRBV19	TRBJ2-1	ASSITGLLDEQF
TRBV9	TRBJ2-1	ASSPDHRDEQF
TRBV25-1	TRBJ2-1	ASSRTLFYNEQF
TRBV10-3	TRBJ1-2	AISEKGRGEGYT
TRBV27	TRBJ2-7	ASIGRRGNSYEQY
TRBV28	TRBJ2-7	ASSLGAPGQY
TRBV30	TRBJ2-3	AWRGRGVYTQY
TRBV11-2	TRBJ2-5	ASSSLAGGLKETQY
TRBV7-2	TRBJ1-6	ASSLVEGVDSPLH
TRBV7-2	TRBJ2-5	ASSLTGSGGGNQETQY
TRBV28	TRBJ1-5	ASNSQPQH
TRBV28	TRBJ2-1	ASSRFAGGHNEQF
TRBV28	TRBJ1-6	ASSGGQGRNSPLH
TRBV9	TRBJ2-1	ASNSGLAGGAHEQF
TRBV18	TRBJ1-1	ASSPRTGQNTEAF
TRBV5-4	TRBJ1-6	ASSSDTGVMGNSPLH
TRBV9	TRBJ1-1	ASSVGSWNTEAF
TRBV4-1	TRBJ1-2	ASSLPRRGYT
TRBV6-1	TRBJ2-7	ASSILDSSYEQY
TRBV19	TRBJ2-2	ASHLAGAGELF
TRBV10-3	TRBJ2-7	AISEGRSSYEQY
TRBV7-8	TRBJ1-2	ASSLYLAGDGYT
TRBV15	TRBJ2-7	ATSRTNYEQY
TRBV5-1	TRBJ2-7	ASSFGQGANEQY
TRBV19	TRBJ1-5	ASSIRTGLGNQPQH
TRBV13	TRBJ1-5	ASSLGRSGGNQPQH
TRBV4-2	TRBJ2-3	ASSQGPGEGTDTQY
TRBV10-3	TRBJ1-2	AISDNGGADGYT
TRBV4-3	TRBJ1-4	ASSPGGTGNEKLF
TRBV19	TRBJ1-1	ASRARTGANEAF
TRBV27	TRBJ2-7	ASSLLGEVVHEQY
TRBV7-9	TRBJ1-5	ASSQGGPNQPQH
TRBV2	TRBJ2-2	ASRRQGVANTGELF
TRBV28	TRBJ2-5	ASSSPPGGQSETQY
TRBV29-1	TRBJ1-2	SVTGRTGKLGYT
TRBV6-6	TRBJ1-6	ASSYRGYNSPLH
TRBV29-1	TRBJ1-1	SVLTGLYTEAF
TRBV7-7	TRBJ2-4	AVWRILAKNIQY
TRBV10-2	TRBJ1-4	ASRLEEGKLF
TRBV10-1	TRBJ1-5	ASSEWPGQLMNQPQH
TRBV19	TRBJ1-4	ASSLPPQDRNEKLF
TRBV7-3	TRBJ2-2	ASSWGVSPGELF
TRBV28	TRBJ1-1	ASRIGGTNTEAF
TRBV7-9	TRBJ2-7	ASSPRTVTYEQY